This TCR beta chain was captured by sequencing in a study of cytomegalovirus exposure and HLA in healthy donors. Trimming cost V 4 bases and J 3 bases; bases outside gene matches: 14. There are 18 residues in the CDR3. Germline V CDR1 and CDR2: SGDLS, YYNGEE. The PCR made use of 60 Vbeta and 13 Jbeta primers. The repertoire was sequenced with immunoSEQ multiplex PCR; TCRdb's copy has only in-frame clones and lacks some. The sample lists under 200,000 clones, about 79% occurring once. Study outcomes and limitations: As immune exposure information, only CMV serostatus was available. The study flagged around 160 TCR beta chains as cytomegalovirus-associated.

Remarks on this clone: Its target is not known.

The sample consisted of PBMCs. This chain joins TRBV9 and TRBJ2-2; 8 bases align to TRBD1. This TCR was recovered from a man over 45 in good health and CMV-seropositive. CDR3 amino acids: CASSSTYSGGRDTGELFF. The DNA of the CDR3 is TGTGCCAGCAGCAGTACATACTCAGGGGGCCGGGACACCGGGGAGCTGTTTTTT.